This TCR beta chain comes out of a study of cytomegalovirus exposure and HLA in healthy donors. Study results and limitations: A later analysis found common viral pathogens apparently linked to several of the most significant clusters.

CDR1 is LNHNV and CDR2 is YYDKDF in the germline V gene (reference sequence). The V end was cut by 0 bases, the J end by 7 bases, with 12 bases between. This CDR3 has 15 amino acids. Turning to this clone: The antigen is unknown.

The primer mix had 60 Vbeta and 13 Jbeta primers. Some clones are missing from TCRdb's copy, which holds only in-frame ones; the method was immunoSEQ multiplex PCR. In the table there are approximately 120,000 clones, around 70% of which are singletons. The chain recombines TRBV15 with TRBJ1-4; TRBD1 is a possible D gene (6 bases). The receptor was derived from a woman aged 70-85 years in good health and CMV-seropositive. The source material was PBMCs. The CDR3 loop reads CATSRDQGSSEKLFF. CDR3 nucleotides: TGTGCCACCAGCAGAGATCAGGGGTCGAGTGAAAAACTGTTTTTT.